The clone carrying this T cell receptor (beta chain) was observed a few times. Its antigen remains unidentified. Assay used: immunoSEQ multiplex PCR; TCRdb lists only in-frame clones, some missing. The repertoire includes tens of thousands of clones, about 81% of them detected once, and around 4.7% sits in the top ten. V lost 6 bases, J lost 0 bases, and 9 bases lay in between. There are 14 residues in the CDR3. In germline, CDR1 is MNHEY, CDR2 SVGAGI. The sample originates from a study of a mutant IDH1 vaccine in newly diagnosed glioma. About the study: In some groups vaccination began 4-6 weeks post-radiotherapy; others received it with temozolomide. Patients under treatment included roughly 62% males and 37.5% females and had a mean age of roughly 43 years.

The sample's time point: week 47, end of study. Topical imiquimod accompanied each vaccine dose, which consisted of 300 ug of mutant IDH1 20-mer peptide. The V and J genes are TRBV6-5 and TRBJ2-1; D might be TRBD1 or TRBD2, each matching 5 bases. The clonotype comes from a woman in her twenties or thirties with glioma. Some clones in this sample may be carry-over from other donors' samples. The specimen was PBMCs, collected from a glioma patient whose treatment included an IDH1 peptide vaccine. Here the CDR3 DNA reads TGTGCCAGCAGACGGGGCTACTCCTACAATGAGCAGTTCTTC. Encoded protein: CASRRGYSYNEQFF.